This record looks at one TCR beta chain sequence and its context. Its binding antigen is unknown. Per-base qualities were not stored, and no clone one base away is much larger. None of the patients had been given any treatment before thyroid surgery. Using T-cell receptor beta sequencing, the researchers looked back retrospectively at clinical samples from patients, gathered between the early 2010s and the late 2010s. The protocol used for the library was PCR. TCRdb lists the instrument as Illumina HiSeq 4000. High-throughput sequencing was used to profile the TCR beta-chain CDR3 region of every patient. Per the authors' processing: Drawing on CDR3 differences between clinicopathological groups, the researchers built a classifier meant to tell apart patients with distant-metastatic papillary thyroid cancer. Repertoire diversity was assessed with the Shannon index, and tumor-blood repertoire similarity with the Morisita-Horn index. The public reads were reanalyzed by TCRdb: fastp trimming at Q25, MiXCR alignment, in-frame beta chains only. The V and J calls were determined by TCRdb, not by the authors. The sample records about 15,000 clones, 27% of which are singletons. Together, the top ten hold approximately 13% of the sample.

This sample stems from a study of metastatic and nonmetastatic thyroid tumors (dated by TCRdb to 2020 to 2022). With regard to the full study: For patients with malignant and with benign thyroid disease, the researchers compared repertoires between peripheral blood samples and tumor or nodule tissue samples. Beyond this particular receptor, the publication reports: In both blood and tumor samples, malignant tumors were reported to have significantly higher TCR beta diversity than benign nodules.

From the cysteine through the phenylalanine, the CDR3 covers 16 amino acids. This entry keeps only the CDR3 DNA: 48 bases, framed from base 1. CDR1 and CDR2 are read off the germline V gene (reference sequence) as LGHDT and YNNKEL. Trimming at the junction amounts to 1 base on V and 2 bases on J, and the germline ends lie 15 bases apart. The sequence came from a female donor with papillary thyroid cancer or a benign thyroid nodule (not recorded which). Some clones in this sample may be carry-over from other donors' samples. The V gene is TRBV3-1 and the J gene is TRBJ2-7; the D gene is perhaps TRBD1, on 5 matching bases. The sample was adjacent normal tissue. The DNA reads as follows: TGTGCCAGCAGCCAAGTCCCAGGGTCGCTTGCCTACGAGCAGTACTTC. Translated, this gives CASSQVPGSLAYEQYF.